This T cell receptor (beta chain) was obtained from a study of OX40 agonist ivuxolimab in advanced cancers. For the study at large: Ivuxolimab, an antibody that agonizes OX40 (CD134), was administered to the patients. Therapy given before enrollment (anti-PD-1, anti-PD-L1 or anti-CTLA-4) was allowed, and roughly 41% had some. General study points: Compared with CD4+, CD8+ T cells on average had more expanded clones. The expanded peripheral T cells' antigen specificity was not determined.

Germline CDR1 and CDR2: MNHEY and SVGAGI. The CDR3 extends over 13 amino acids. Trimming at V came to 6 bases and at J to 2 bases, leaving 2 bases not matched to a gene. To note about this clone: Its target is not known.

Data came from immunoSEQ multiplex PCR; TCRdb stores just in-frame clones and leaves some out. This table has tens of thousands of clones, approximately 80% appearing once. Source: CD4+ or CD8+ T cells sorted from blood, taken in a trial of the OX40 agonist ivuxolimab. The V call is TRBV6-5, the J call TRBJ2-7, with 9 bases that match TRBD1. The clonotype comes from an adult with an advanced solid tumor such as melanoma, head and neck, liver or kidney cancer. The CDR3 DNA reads TGTGCCAGCAGGACAGGGGGTACCTACGAGCAGTACTTC. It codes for CASRTGGTYEQYF.